Listed below are T cell receptor beta chains from one sample, sequenced in a study of T-cell reconstitution after alpha-beta-depleted transplantation in children. TCRdb reprocessed the PCR reads with MiXCR, giving one entry per CDR3 protein. The sample lists hundreds of thousands of distinct CDR3 sequences, 13% occurring once. Sample: PBMCs, taken before TCRalphabeta/CD19-depleted stem cell transplant. These receptors were collected from a girl aged 2-15 years with congenital amegakaryocytic thrombocytopenia, due to receive a stem cell transplant. Each CDR3 is given without its conserved first and last residue. The order of the fields is V gene, J gene, CDR3 protein.

>TRBV7-3|TRBJ2-1
ASSLFPGLLAGAGDNEQF
>TRBV20-1|TRBJ1-5
SASRPGGSNQPQH
>TRBV20-1|TRBJ2-7
SAESAREASYEQY
>TRBV27|TRBJ2-1
ASSPHGTSSLLGNEQF
>TRBV6-1|TRBJ2-7
ASGLAGAYEQY
>TRBV5-1|TRBJ2-2
ASSSALGELF
>TRBV6-1|TRBJ2-1
ASSDRFSGSFHEQF
>TRBV7-8|TRBJ1-5
ASSLGPRVGNGPQH
>TRBV7-8|TRBJ2-3
ASSLARTSGTDTQY
>TRBV2|TRBJ2-7
ASSDQVSYEQY
>TRBV5-1|TRBJ2-3
ASSYQGAKDTQY
>TRBV29-1|TRBJ1-2
SVLTGGGYGYT
>TRBV28|TRBJ1-4
ASSFSRTGTGGEKLF
>TRBV20-1|TRBJ2-2
SALAGSSTGELF
>TRBV4-1|TRBJ2-2
ASSQLGKMISGELF
>TRBV5-1|TRBJ2-7
ASSWGTGTTYEQY
>TRBV7-2|TRBJ2-3
ASSLVTGEADTQY
>TRBV14|TRBJ2-1
ASSQGGVEQF
>TRBV5-1|TRBJ2-1
ASSLTPLGVDEQF
>TRBV12-3/TRBV12-4|TRBJ2-2
ASTLIGGRFSGELF
>TRBV29-1|TRBJ2-7
SASRGAYEQY
>TRBV20-1|TRBJ2-5
SARDSRLAGGLETQY
>TRBV29-1|TRBJ2-7
SVEELLGYEQY
>TRBV6-2/TRBV6-3|TRBJ2-7
ASSSPRASVNPYEQY
>TRBV7-2|TRBJ2-1
ASSRTPSDEQF
>TRBV20-1|TRBJ2-1
SAFLMGEQF
>TRBV20-1|TRBJ2-1
SARASSQTHNEQF
>TRBV6-5|TRBJ2-7
ASSSAGPYEQY
>TRBV12-3/TRBV12-4|TRBJ2-7
SCTLGGSGSFGEQY
>TRBV20-1|TRBJ2-1
SALAGAFSSYNEQF
>TRBV5-1|TRBJ2-3
ASSLEYSRDTQY
>TRBV20-1|TRBJ2-5
SARSLLGQETQY
>TRBV20-1|TRBJ2-3
SAMSILTGGLHSTDTQY
>TRBV28|TRBJ2-5
ASRVPLTGLGETQY
>TRBV7-9|TRBJ2-2
ASSLITGRHRELF
>TRBV7-3|TRBJ2-1
ASSLRGGALNEQF
>TRBV5-1|TRBJ2-5
ASSLGTNQETQY
>TRBV9|TRBJ2-7
ASSVDPQVYEQY
>TRBV20-1|TRBJ2-5
SATFQGQSKETQY
>TRBV27|TRBJ2-1
ASSPGRGSGFDNEQF
>TRBV11-1|TRBJ1-2
ASSRTGSRPPLNYGYT
>TRBV7-9|TRBJ2-7
ASSSPRTSGYEQY
>TRBV7-2|TRBJ2-7
ASSPPGVEQY
>TRBV18|TRBJ2-1
ASSPLQTSGVPIWGLESYNEQF
>TRBV28|TRBJ2-1
ASQTGGAYNEQF
>TRBV3-1|TRBJ2-1
ASTQEGVARPSYNEQF
>TRBV7-6|TRBJ2-6
ASSQYGGSGASVLT